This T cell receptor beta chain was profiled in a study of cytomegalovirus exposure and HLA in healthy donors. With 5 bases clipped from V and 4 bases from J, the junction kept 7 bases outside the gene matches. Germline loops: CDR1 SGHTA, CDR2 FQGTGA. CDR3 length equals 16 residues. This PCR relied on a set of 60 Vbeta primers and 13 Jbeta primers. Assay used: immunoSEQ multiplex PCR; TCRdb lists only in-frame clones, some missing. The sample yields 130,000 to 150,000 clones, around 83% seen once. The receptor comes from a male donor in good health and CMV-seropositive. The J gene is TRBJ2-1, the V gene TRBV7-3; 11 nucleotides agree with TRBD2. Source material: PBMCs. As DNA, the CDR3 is TGTGCCAGCAGCCCGTCCGGGACTAGCGGATACAATGAGCAGTTCTTC. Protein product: CASSPSGTSGYNEQFF.